There are a few counts of the clone carrying this T cell receptor beta chain. Germline values: CDR1 SGHRS, CDR2 YFSETQ. The V gene lost 4 bases and the J gene lost 3 bases, with 20 bases spanning the gap. The length of the CDR3 is 16 residues. This entry is derived from a study of blood T cells in healthy people across ages. A second PCR, run for about 7 to 12 cycles, used a sample-barcoded 5' primer plus a J-beta primer mix. Via MiXCR, TCRdb re-called the 5' RACE reads, giving one row per CDR3 protein. The repertoire includes fewer than 700,000 distinct CDR3 sequences, around 48% of them detected once, and around 23% sits in the top ten.

This clonotype originated in a man older than 75 in good health. The chain joins TRBV5-1 to TRBJ2-7, with a tentative D call TRBD1 (6 bases). The sample taken for sequencing was blood. The CDR3 here is CASSPSDSSVVYEQYF. CDR3 sequence (DNA): TGCGCCAGCAGCCCCTCGGACAGTTCAGTTGTCTACGAGCAGTACTTC. Looking up the rest from reference TRBV5-1 and TRBJ2-7 gives the full variable domain: KAGVTQTPRYLIKTRGQQVTLSCSPISGHRSVSWYQQTPGQGLQFLFEYFSETQRNKGNFPGRFSGRQFSNSRSEMNVSTLELGDSALYLCASSPSDSSVVYEQYFGPGTRLTVT.